The clone carrying this T cell receptor (beta chain) was detected many times. Its antigen is as yet unknown. Active moderate-to-severe ophthalmopathy, Clinical Activity Score at least 3, NOSPECS at least 4, under 3 months' duration. The diagnostic basis comprised clinical symptoms, serum thyroxine and TRAb, thyroid ultrasound and orbital computed tomography. Researchers took RNA transcripts and amplified the TCR beta CDR3 regions from them. The TCR CDR3 first-round RT-PCR relied on the HTBI primer set. TCRdb re-derived calls from the multiplex PCR reads in MiXCR, one entry per CDR3 protein. The data contain approximately 410,000 distinct CDR3 sequences, approximately 15% of them singletons. The sample is drawn from a study of T cells in Graves' hyperthyroidism and ophthalmopathy. Overall study findings and caveats: Model predictions of ophthalmopathy came a median around 6.5 months before onset.

This sequence was found in a man aged 18 to 29 with Graves' ophthalmopathy. What was sequenced was blood.

CDR3 DNA sequence: TGTGCCAGCAGCGTACAAGGGGCCCTTTACAATGAGCAGTTCTTC. Amino acids: CASSVQGALYNEQFF. This rearrangement joins TRBV9 to TRBJ2-1; possible D gene TRBD1, 5 bases. The germline V and J ends were trimmed by 1 base and 4 bases, with 12 bases remaining between them. CDR1 is SGDLS, CDR2 YYNGEE, per germline. This CDR3 region has 15 residues. The entire variable domain, with the rest obtained from reference TRBV9 and TRBJ2-1, is as follows: DSGVTQTPKHLITATGQRVTLRCSPRSGDLSVYWYQQSLDQGLQFLIQYYNGEERAKGNILERFSAQQFPDLHSELNLSSLELGDSALYFCASSVQGALYNEQFFGPGTRLTVL.